This T cell receptor beta chain emerged from a study of cytomegalovirus exposure and HLA in healthy donors. The CDR3 is 15 amino acids. The germline V gene has CDR1 MDHEN and CDR2 SYDVKM. Trimming at V came to 6 bases and at J to 5 bases, leaving 9 bases not matched to a gene. This PCR relied on a set of 60 Vbeta primers and 13 Jbeta primers. This table comes from immunoSEQ multiplex PCR, and its TCRdb copy is limited to in-frame clones, with some not included. The sample has around 29,000 clones, and its top ten clones hold over 0.55%. The TCR originated in a man aged 30 to 45 in good health and CMV-seronegative. The sequencing input was PBMCs. The genes are TRBV28 and TRBJ1-5; 8 nucleotides match TRBD1. CDR3 DNA: TGTGCCAGCAGCATCCAGGGGGCGCTGTATCAGCCCCAGCATTTT. Amino acid sequence: CASSIQGALYQPQHF.